This is a list of T cell receptor beta chains from one sample in a study of blood T cells in healthy people across ages. Each CDR3 protein is one row after TCRdb ran MiXCR on the 5' RACE reads. This table holds roughly 2 million distinct CDR3 sequences, roughly 50% found once. The sequenced sample was blood. The origin of the receptors is a woman aged 40 to 50 in good health. The CDR3 runs from the conserved cysteine through the conserved F or W. D genes are given only for firm matches. For some rows the clone size is stated as once, few or many, or as a class when expanded; others skip it.

D,size,length,V,J,CDR3,DNA
TRBD2,-,14,TRBV7-2,TRBJ2-5,CASSLKRGRETQYF,TGTGCCAGCAGCCTAAAGCGGGGGAGGGAGACCCAGTACTTC
TRBD2,few,18,TRBV7-2,TRBJ2-5,CASTQAGWRGGSQETQYF,TGTGCCAGCACCCAAGCCGGATGGCGGGGGGGAAGCCAAGAGACCCAGTACTTC
-,-,16,TRBV6-2/TRBV6-3,TRBJ1-1,CASSSAMGGSGREAFF,TGTGCCAGCAGTTCAGCTATGGGGGGCTCTGGACGGGAAGCTTTCTTT
TRBD1,-,16,TRBV20-1,TRBJ2-7,CSARISRGPSSYEQYF,TGCAGTGCTAGAATCTCCAGGGGGCCCTCCTCCTACGAGCAGTACTTC
TRBD1,-,14,TRBV7-2,TRBJ2-5,CASSPQDRDETQYF,TGTGCCAGCAGCCCCCAGGACAGGGACGAGACCCAGTACTTC
-,-,14,TRBV20-1,TRBJ2-3,CSARPQEITDTQYF,TGCAGTGCGAGACCGCAGGAGATCACAGATACGCAGTATTTT
TRBD1,-,18,TRBV15,TRBJ2-1,CATSRAAGSGGAYNEQFF,TGTGCCACCAGCAGAGCCGCGGGATCAGGGGGCGCCTACAATGAGCAGTTCTTC
TRBD2,-,16,TRBV3-1,TRBJ2-5,CASSRGLASGPETQYF,TGTGCCAGCAGCCGTGGACTAGCCTCAGGCCCGGAGACCCAGTACTTC
-,-,13,TRBV7-9,TRBJ2-5,CASEETGQETQYF,TGTGCCAGTGAAGAGACAGGCCAAGAGACCCAGTACTTC
-,-,14,TRBV12-3/TRBV12-4,TRBJ2-1,CASSLAPQGGEQFF,TGTGCCAGCAGTTTAGCGCCTCAGGGGGGGGAGCAGTTCTTC
-,few,16,TRBV7-2,TRBJ2-1,CASSLALQGGHNEQFF,TGTGCCAGCAGCTTAGCGCTTCAGGGGGGGCACAATGAGCAGTTCTTC
-,-,15,TRBV6-2/TRBV6-3,TRBJ1-6,CASSYSRPNPSPLHF,TGTGCCAGCAGTTACTCGAGACCGAACCCTTCACCCCTCCACTTT
-,-,15,TRBV4-1,TRBJ2-5,CASSQEGGYQETQYF,TGCGCCAGCAGCCAAGAAGGAGGTTACCAAGAGACCCAGTACTTC
TRBD1,-,13,TRBV29-1,TRBJ2-1,CSVSRDSHNEQFF,TGCAGCGTGTCCCGGGACAGTCACAATGAGCAGTTCTTC
-,few,19,TRBV7-6,TRBJ1-6,CASSLEERTEVSYNSPLHF,TGTGCCAGCAGCTTAGAGGAGCGGACAGAAGTTTCCTATAATTCACCCCTCCACTTT
-,-,13,TRBV7-9,TRBJ2-1,CASSQVGGVEQFF,TGTGCCAGCAGCCAAGTGGGCGGGGTGGAGCAGTTCTTC
TRBD1,-,15,TRBV4-3,TRBJ2-7,CASSPRGTGGYEQYF,TGCGCCAGCAGCCCACGGGGGACAGGGGGCTACGAGCAGTACTTC
TRBD1,few,15,TRBV9,TRBJ2-1,CASSPRDRASNEQFF,TGTGCCAGCAGCCCACGGGACAGAGCCTCCAATGAGCAGTTCTTC
-,-,11,TRBV5-1,TRBJ2-1,CASSGTGWVFF,TGCGCCAGCAGTGGAACAGGGTGGGTGTTCTTC
-,-,14,TRBV6-6,TRBJ1-2,CASTLEGTIAGYTF,TGTGCCAGCACCCTAGAAGGGACAATAGCTGGCTACACCTTC
TRBD2,-,20,TRBV7-2,TRBJ2-1,CASSYLALAGIGSSYNEQFF,TGTGCCAGCAGCTATCTGGCCCTAGCGGGGATTGGGAGCTCCTACAATGAGCAGTTCTTC
TRBD2,-,14,TRBV29-1,TRBJ2-1,CSVNSGASYNEQFF,TGCAGCGTCAATAGCGGGGCAAGCTACAATGAGCAGTTCTTC
TRBD1,few,16,TRBV9,TRBJ2-1,CASSVDGTGLYNEQFF,TGTGCCAGCAGCGTCGATGGGACAGGGCTGTACAATGAGCAGTTCTTC
-,-,15,TRBV24-1,TRBJ2-1,CATSPGRSSYNEQFF,TGTGCCACCAGTCCGGGACGGAGCTCCTACAATGAGCAGTTCTTC
-,-,15,TRBV29-1,TRBJ2-1,CSGGIKPSSYNEQFF,TGCAGCGGAGGAATCAAACCGAGCTCCTACAATGAGCAGTTCTTC
-,-,13,TRBV29-1,TRBJ2-5,CSVENPGKETQYF,TGCAGCGTTGAAAACCCTGGAAAAGAGACCCAGTACTTC
TRBD2,-,17,TRBV5-1,TRBJ2-3,CASSQRTSGGGTDTQYF,TGCGCCAGCAGCCAGAGGACTAGCGGGGGTGGCACAGATACGCAGTATTTT
-,many,11,TRBV20-1,TRBJ1-5,CSARVGTYQHF,TGCAGTGCTAGAGTGGGCACCTACCAGCATTTT
-,-,17,TRBV6-2/TRBV6-3,TRBJ2-2,CASSYPGTGIDTGELFF,TGTGCCAGCAGTTACCCTGGAACAGGGATTGACACCGGGGAGCTGTTTTTT
-,few,13,TRBV9,TRBJ1-6,CASSVDGDSPLHF,TGTGCCAGCAGCGTAGACGGCGATTCACCCCTCCACTTT
TRBD1,-,15,TRBV6-2/TRBV6-3,TRBJ1-2,CASSSRGTGDLGYTF,TGTGCCAGCAGTTCTCGTGGGACAGGGGATTTGGGCTACACCTTC
-,once,16,TRBV5-1,TRBJ2-7,CASSSQTNAWGNEQYF,TGCGCCAGCAGCTCCCAGACAAACGCCTGGGGTAATGAGCAGTACTTC
TRBD1,-,15,TRBV4-3,TRBJ2-5,CASSQDDRGRETQYF,TGCGCCAGCAGCCAAGATGACAGGGGGAGGGAGACCCAGTACTTC
-,-,16,TRBV11-2,TRBJ2-5,CASSLAGHMYQETQYF,TGTGCCAGCAGCTTAGCGGGACATATGTACCAAGAGACCCAGTACTTC
TRBD1,few,13,TRBV24-1,TRBJ2-5,CATRDRAGETQYF,TGTGCCACCAGAGACAGGGCTGGAGAGACCCAGTACTTC
TRBD1,-,15,TRBV4-1,TRBJ1-6,CASSQGETGVSPLHF,TGCGCCAGCAGCCAAGGAGAGACAGGGGTCTCACCCCTCCACTTT
-,few,13,TRBV7-6,TRBJ2-1,CASSRGPNNEQFF,TGTGCCAGCAGCCGGGGACCGAACAATGAGCAGTTCTTC
-,-,15,TRBV2,TRBJ1-2,CASSGTVAINYGYTF,TGTGCCAGCAGCGGGACGGTTGCTATAAACTATGGCTACACCTTC
TRBD1,few,14,TRBV6-2/TRBV6-3,TRBJ2-3,CASTWTGGTDTQYF,TGTGCCAGCACCTGGACAGGGGGCACAGATACGCAGTATTTT
TRBD1,many,14,TRBV15,TRBJ2-5,CATSTRTGRETQYF,TGTGCCACCAGCACTCGGACAGGGCGGGAGACCCAGTACTTC
TRBD1,-,17,TRBV12-3/TRBV12-4,TRBJ1-1,CASIPTYRGLSNTEAFF,TGTGCCAGCATCCCGACGTACAGGGGGCTATCGAACACTGAAGCTTTCTTT
-,-,12,TRBV2,TRBJ2-5,CASREFDETQYF,TGTGCCAGCAGGGAATTCGATGAGACCCAGTACTTC
-,-,15,TRBV24-1,TRBJ2-1,CATSDQPASYNEQFF,TGTGCCACCAGTGACCAACCAGCGTCTTACAATGAGCAGTTCTTC
-,-,14,TRBV14,TRBJ2-5,CASSQLDSQETQYF,TGTGCCAGCAGCCAACTTGACAGTCAAGAGACCCAGTACTTC
-,few,13,TRBV9,TRBJ2-5,CASSVDQKETQYF,TGTGCCAGCAGCGTAGACCAGAAAGAGACCCAGTACTTC
-,few,15,TRBV7-2,TRBJ1-2,CASSLSSETNYGYTF,TGTGCCAGCAGCTTATCGTCAGAAACTAACTATGGCTACACCTTC
-,once,15,TRBV6-2/TRBV6-3,TRBJ1-6,CASSLLGHANSPLHF,TGTGCCAGCAGTCTTTTGGGACATGCGAATTCACCCCTCCACTTT
TRBD1,-,15,TRBV7-2,TRBJ2-7,CASREPGQGFYEQYF,TGTGCCAGCAGAGAACCGGGACAGGGATTCTACGAGCAGTACTTC
-,few,20,TRBV7-9,TRBJ2-6,CASSPEIAWVLSSGANVLTF,TGTGCCAGCAGCCCCGAGATCGCTTGGGTTCTAAGCTCTGGGGCCAACGTCCTGACTTTC
TRBD1,-,16,TRBV28,TRBJ1-5,CASLNTRTGLYQPQHF,TGTGCCAGCCTAAACACACGGACAGGGCTCTATCAGCCCCAGCATTTT
-,few,15,TRBV6-6,TRBJ1-1,CASSYSKGMNTEAFF,TGTGCCAGCAGTTACTCGAAGGGTATGAACACTGAAGCTTTCTTT
-,-,12,TRBV6-5,TRBJ2-1,CASSRVGDEQFF,TGTGCCAGCAGTCGAGTGGGTGATGAGCAGTTCTTC
-,-,14,TRBV6-5,TRBJ2-7,CASSQTGLLYEQYF,TGTGCCAGCAGTCAGACAGGCCTTCTCTACGAGCAGTACTTC
-,many,13,TRBV7-3,TRBJ2-5,CASSLTVGETQYF,TGTGCCAGCAGCTTAACGGTGGGAGAGACCCAGTACTTC
-,-,13,TRBV6-2/TRBV6-3,TRBJ2-2,CASSYSYPGELFF,TGTGCCAGCAGTTACTCTTATCCCGGGGAGCTGTTTTTT
TRBD1,-,16,TRBV5-1,TRBJ1-1,CASSSLTGGMNTEAFF,TGCGCCAGCAGCTCGTTGACAGGGGGCATGAACACTGAAGCTTTCTTT
-,-,14,TRBV6-2/TRBV6-3,TRBJ2-1,CASSLAGVGGEQFF,TGTGCCAGCAGTTTAGCCGGGGTCGGAGGTGAGCAGTTCTTC
-,-,17,TRBV25-1,TRBJ2-6,CASSAMGRNSGANVLTF,TGTGCCAGCAGTGCCATGGGACGGAACTCTGGGGCCAACGTCCTGACTTTC
-,-,12,TRBV9,TRBJ2-5,CASSEGRQAQYF,TGTGCCAGCAGCGAGGGGAGACAAGCTCAGTACTTC